What follows are 28 T cell receptor beta chains derived from one specimen sequenced in a study of molecular identifiers for immune sequencing clone quantification. A single record per CDR3 protein comes from TCRdb applying MiXCR to the PCR reads. The sample has 85,000 to 90,000 distinct CDR3 sequences, around 17% seen once. Material for sequencing was naive CD8+ T cells from blood, with Jurkat cell RNA spiked in. Subset noted: FACS-sorted CD8+CD4-CCR7+CD45RA+ naive T cells. The receptors shown here come from a human donor in good health. Some libraries in this study had Jurkat cell RNA spiked in.

The chain uses TRBV7-9 and TRBJ1-4; 7 bases agree with TRBD1. Germline loops: CDR1 SEHNR, CDR2 FQNEAQ (reference sequence). This CDR3 spans 16 amino acids. V shed 0 bases, J shed 8 bases, and the junction held 9 bases outside the gene matches. CDR3 amino acids: CASSLAFEGAGEKLFF. The DNA for the CDR3 is TGTGCCAGCAGCTTAGCGTTTGAGGGGGCTGGGGAAAAACTGTTTTTT.

This clonotype was seen ten or more times. The rearrangement uses TRBV15 and TRBJ2-2; weak D call: TRBD1 (6 bases). Per germline, CDR1 LNHNV and CDR2 YYDKDF (reference sequence). This CDR3 has 16 amino acids. Trimming removed 5 bases from V and 2 bases from J, with 15 bases in between. The CDR3 nucleotides read TGTGCCACCAGCCGGACAGACAGTAGAAACACCGGGGAGCTGTTTTTT. Translating it yields CATSRTDSRNTGELFF.

This clonotype came up many times. This chain joins TRBV20-1 and TRBJ2-7, with D possibly TRBD1 on 6 matching bases. The CDR3 has 13 residues. Trimming removed 3 bases from V and 3 bases from J, with 12 bases in between. Germline CDR1 DFQATT, CDR2 SNEGSKA (reference sequence). In DNA, the CDR3 is TGCAGTGCTAGTTGGGACACCGACTACGAGCAGTACTTC. Amino acid sequence: CSASWDTDYEQYF.

This clonotype came up a few times. The rearrangement joins TRBV13 to TRBJ1-2, with 9 bases identical to TRBD1. Germline V gene sequence: CDR1 PRHDT, CDR2 FYEKMQ (reference sequence). J gave up 5 bases and V 1 base, and 5 bases lay outside the gene matches. The CDR3 totals 15 residues. The CDR3: CASSLETGGWYGYTF. In DNA, the CDR3 is TGTGCCAGCAGCTTAGAAACAGGGGGCTGGTATGGCTACACCTTC.

In this sample, this clonotype turned up many times. The genes are TRBV6-5 and TRBJ1-1; the D is unclear. The CDR3 loop spans 15 amino acids. Looked up from germline, CDR1 is MNHEY and CDR2 is SVGAGI. Trimming took off 0 bases at V and 1 base at J, with 9 bases between the two ends. Written as DNA, the CDR3 is TGTGCCAGCAGTTACTCGGAGGGTTCGAACACTGAAGCTTTCTTT. Translating it yields CASSYSEGSNTEAFF.

Many counts were recorded for this clonotype. The chain links TRBV29-1 to TRBJ2-3, with 10 nucleotides matching TRBD2. Trimming took 8 bases from V and 3 from J; bases not matched to a gene: 11. There are 15 residues in the CDR3. Germline lookup yields CDR1 SQVTM and CDR2 ANQGSEA. The CDR3: CSSTIGLAVTDTQYF. The CDR3, as DNA: TGCAGCTCCACGATTGGACTAGCGGTTACAGATACGCAGTATTTT.

This clonotype was counted at least ten times. This CDR3 reads CASSVRQMYQETQYF. Written as DNA, the CDR3 is TGTGCCAGCAGCGTACGACAGATGTACCAAGAGACCCAGTACTTC. This rearrangement joins TRBV7-9 to TRBJ2-5; tentative D call: TRBD1 (5 bases). CDR3 length: 15 amino acids. Germline V gene sequence: CDR1 SEHNR, CDR2 FQNEAQ (reference sequence). V was shortened by 5 bases and J by 0 bases, with 13 bases between the two germline ends.

This clonotype was seen repeatedly, ten times or more. The V and J genes are TRBV20-1 and TRBJ1-1; D may be TRBD1 (5 bases). V lost 0 bases and J 3 bases, leaving 14 bases between the germline ends. In germline, CDR1 is DFQATT, CDR2 SNEGSKA (reference sequence). This CDR3 region has 15 residues. The CDR3: CSARDLEGPYTEAFF. Here the CDR3 DNA reads TGCAGTGCTAGAGATCTGGAGGGGCCCTACACTGAAGCTTTCTTT.

This clonotype was recorded a few times. The rearrangement links TRBV3-1 to TRBJ2-5, with D uncertain. Germline V gives CDR1 LGHDT, CDR2 YNNKEL (reference sequence). V lost 2 bases and J 5 bases, leaving 6 bases between the germline ends. The CDR3 is 12 residues long. The CDR3 DNA reads as TGTGCCAGCAGCCAAATCCGGGAGACCCAGTACTTC. The encoded protein is CASSQIRETQYF.

This clonotype was recorded many times. V and J are TRBV19 and TRBJ1-2; possibly TRBD1 for D (5 bases). The V and J ends lost 5 bases and 3 bases respectively, with 16 bases between them. This CDR3 is 15 amino acids long. In germline, CDR1 is LNHDA, CDR2 SQIVND (reference sequence). The CDR3 DNA reads as TGTGCCAGTAGTCCCGGGGCCTCGCCCCACTATGGCTACACCTTC. This gives the protein CASSPGASPHYGYTF.

This clonotype was counted at least ten times. The rearrangement links TRBV4-3 to TRBJ2-7; unclear D gene. CDR3 size: 14 residues. Trimming took off 1 base at V and 3 bases at J, with 10 bases between the two ends. Per the germline V gene, CDR1 is LGHNA and CDR2 is YSLEER. The CDR3 sequence: CASSQVRWGYEQYF. The CDR3 DNA reads as TGCGCCAGCAGCCAAGTCAGGTGGGGCTACGAGCAGTACTTC.

This clonotype was detected many times. The chain couples TRBV3-1 to TRBJ2-3; weak D call: TRBD1 (6 bases). The CDR3 totals 19 residues. V was cut by 0 bases and J by 5 bases, with 24 bases left in between. Per germline, CDR1 LGHDT and CDR2 YNNKEL (reference sequence). The CDR3 DNA follows: TGTGCCAGCAGCCAAGATAGCCCAGGGGTTTTGGGCGATCAAGATACGCAGTATTTT. Translation: CASSQDSPGVLGDQDTQYF.

Notes on this clonotype: A much larger clone lies a single base off, so this may be a read error. The chain combines TRBV7-9 with TRBJ2-2; 10 bases are a match to TRBD2. Germline-derived CDR1 and CDR2 are SEHNR and FQNEAQ (reference sequence). The CDR3 runs 22 residues. V shed 8 bases, J shed 4 bases, and the junction held 28 bases outside the gene matches. The CDR3 spells CASCPRIRPGLAPQKGTGELFF. The CDR3 coding sequence is TGTGCCAGCTGTCCACGGATCAGGCCGGGACTAGCGCCCCAGAAAGGCACCGGGGAGCTGTTTTTT.

This sequence joins TRBV20-1 and TRBJ2-4, with TRBD2 as a possible D gene (6 bases). CDR3 length equals 15 residues. The germline V gene has CDR1 DFQATT and CDR2 SNEGSKA (reference sequence). V shed 1 base and J shed 9 bases, with 19 bases lying between them. CDR3 DNA sequence: TGCAGTGCTAGAGCTAATAGGGAGGCTTTGGGCATTCAGTACTTC. The encoded protein is CSARANREALGIQYF.

On this clonotype itself: Given a much more abundant clone one base away, this may be a read error. The chain is built from TRBV7-3 and TRBJ2-1; the D is unclear. The CDR3 totals 13 residues. The germline gives CDR1 SGHTA, CDR2 FQGTGA. The CDR3: CASTRTEDNERFF. CDR3 sequence (DNA): TGTGCCAGCACGAGAACAGAAGACAATGAGCGGTTCTTC. Full variable domain (outside the CDR3, taken from reference TRBV7-3 and TRBJ2-1): GAGVSQTPSNKVTEKGKYVELRCDPISGHTALYWYRQSLGQGPEFLIYFQGTGAADDSGLPNDRFFAVRPEGSVSTLKIQRTERGDSAVYLCASTRTEDNERFFGPGTRLTVL.

This clonotype was picked up many times. The rearrangement links TRBV3-1 to TRBJ2-3; 8 bases line up with TRBD2. The CDR3 extends over 16 amino acids. From germline, CDR1 is LGHDT and CDR2 YNNKEL (reference sequence). J gave up 2 bases and V 3 bases, and 7 bases lay outside the gene matches. The CDR3 bases are TGTGCCAGCAGCCACACGGGACTAGGAAACACAGATACGCAGTATTTT. Amino acid sequence: CASSHTGLGNTDTQYF.

This clonotype was seen at least ten times. V is TRBV4-1 and J is TRBJ2-3, with 9 bases matching TRBD1. CDR1 is MGHRA and CDR2 is YSYEKL in the germline V gene. The J segment lost 4 bases and the V segment lost 1 base, leaving 3 bases of the junction unmatched. This CDR3 contains 15 residues. The CDR3 DNA reads as TGCGCCAGCAGCCAAGGGACAGGGGCGCCAGATACGCAGTATTTT. Translation: CASSQGTGAPDTQYF.

Details on this clonotype: This may stem from a read error, because a much larger clone lies one nucleotide away. The chain links TRBV7-9 to TRBJ2-7; 8 bases agree with TRBD1. This CDR3 spans 14 amino acids. CDR1 and CDR2 (germline): SEHNR, FQNEAQ (reference sequence). The CDR3 here is CASSFSGQGNEQCF. As DNA, the CDR3 is TGTGCCAGCAGCTTCTCCGGACAGGGTAACGAGCAGTGCTTC.

This clonotype came up many times. The chain combines TRBV7-6 with TRBJ2-5; TRBD2 aligns across 11 bases. The germline gives CDR1 SGHVS, CDR2 FNYEAQ. The ends lost 1 base at V and 7 bases at J; junction bases unmatched: 5. The CDR3 is 15 residues long. CDR3 sequence (DNA): TGTGCCAGCAGCTTAGTAGGGACTAGCGGTGTGACCCAGTACTTC. Its translation: CASSLVGTSGVTQYF.

Details on this clonotype: A much larger clone sits a single nucleotide away, making a read error possible. This chain joins TRBV7-9 and TRBJ2-3, with TRBD2 matching over 8 bases. J lost 1 base, V lost 9 bases, and 15 bases had no gene match. The CDR3 loop spans 17 amino acids. Germline CDR1 and CDR2: SEHNR and FQNEAQ (reference sequence). Written as DNA, the CDR3 is TGTGCCAGTCGCCGGCTAAATAGCGGGAAGGGCACAGATACGCAGTATTTT. Encoded protein: CASRRLNSGKGTDTQYF.

Details on this clonotype: Possible read error: a much larger clone is one base away. The chain links TRBV27 to TRBJ2-7, with TRBD1 as a possible D gene (7 bases). The CDR3 runs to 13 residues. CDR1 MNHEY and CDR2 SMNVEV come from the germline V gene (reference sequence). This CDR3 reads CASSLGGTAEQCF. In DNA, the CDR3 is TGTGCCAGCAGTTTAGGGGGGACAGCCGAGCAGTGCTTC.

This clonotype was counted ten times or more. This chain connects TRBV1 to TRBJ1-1; no check of the table's D call, TRBD1, against the DNA was made. TRBV1 is described as a pseudogene. This CDR3 comprises 14 residues. The CDR3 DNA reads TGCACCAGCAGCCAAAAGACAGAGAACACTGAAGCTTTCTTT. It yields the protein CTSSQKTENTEAFF.

In its sample, this clonotype was seen many times. The gene calls are TRBV30 and TRBJ2-3; 7 bases align to TRBD2. Unmatched junction bases numbered 2, after V lost 2 bases and J lost 0 bases. CDR1 is GTSNPN and CDR2 is SVGIG in the germline V gene (reference sequence). The CDR3 runs to 14 residues. CDR3 sequence: CAWSNSGSTDTQYF. DNA of the CDR3: TGTGCCTGGAGTAATAGCGGGAGCACAGATACGCAGTATTTT.

Many counts were recorded for this clonotype. The V gene is TRBV24-1, the J gene TRBJ2-1; TRBD1 matches 8 bases. Germline CDR1 reads KGHDR; CDR2 reads SFDVKD. V lost 3 bases, J lost 8 bases, and 5 bases stayed unmatched. The CDR3 is 14 amino acids. As DNA, the CDR3 is TGTGCCACCAGTGATCGACAGGGGAATCATGAGCAGTTCTTC. It yields the protein CATSDRQGNHEQFF.

This clonotype was detected ten times or more. The chain couples TRBV19 to TRBJ1-2, with D hard to call. CDR3 length: 13 residues. CDR1 is LNHDA, CDR2 SQIVND, per germline (reference sequence). Deletions cut 5 bases from V and 6 bases from J, with 13 bases between. The CDR3 DNA is TGTGCCAGTAGTTTCGGCCCCACGGATGGCTACACCTTC. This encodes CASSFGPTDGYTF.

The J gene is TRBJ2-7, the V gene TRBV7-7; D unresolved. V lost 7 bases and J 6 bases, leaving 16 bases between the germline ends. In germline, CDR1 is SSHAT, CDR2 FNYEAQ (reference sequence). The CDR3 runs 13 residues. This CDR3 is CASTPNVGGEQYF. CDR3 DNA sequence: TGTGCCAGCACCCCAAATGTGGGCGGCGAGCAGTACTTC.

This clonotype was observed a single time. A read error is possible here, since a much larger clone lies one base away. The chain carries TRBV13 and TRBJ2-7; a possible D gene is TRBD1 (6 bases). This CDR3 spans 16 amino acids. Germline-derived CDR1 and CDR2 are PRHDT and FYEKMQ (reference sequence). The CDR3 DNA sequence: TGTGCCGGCAGCACACAACAAAATAGACAGGAGGACGAGCAGTACTTC. Its translation is CAGSTQQNRQEDEQYF.

This clonotype was observed many times. The V and J genes are TRBV4-3 and TRBJ2-1; D unclear. This CDR3 spans 14 amino acids. Deletions cut 0 bases from V and 4 bases from J, with 7 bases between. The germline gives CDR1 LGHNA, CDR2 YSLEER. The CDR3 is CASSQENSYNEQFF. CDR3 coding DNA: TGCGCCAGCAGCCAAGAGAACAGTTACAATGAGCAGTTCTTC.